This section outlines one T cell receptor (beta chain) sequence together with its context. Its matching antigen is unknown. These data are taken from a study of T cell responses to AZD1222 COVID-19 vaccine. Study-wide results and limits: Clonal diversity may have been underestimated, and the donors were mostly white British, with more females than males. Spike-specific TCR breadth and depth grew following two AZD1222 doses. Variant regions that are unmutated are reportedly the target of nearly half of spike-specific TCRs.

This CDR3 contains 14 residues. The V gene's germline CDR1 is LNHDA and CDR2 SQIVND (reference sequence). J lost 6 bases, V lost 4 bases, and 4 bases had no gene match. Method: immunoSEQ multiplex PCR; TCRdb's copy keeps in-frame clones and lacks some. The sample shows roughly 140,000 clones, around 90% of them seen only once. The sequence came from an adult who received the AZD1222 COVID-19 vaccine. The material was peripheral blood, obtained 28 days after the second AZD1222 dose. The genes are TRBV19 and TRBJ2-2; TRBD1 agrees at 8 bases. CDR3 region: CASSRAGGPGELFF. CDR3 in DNA: TGTGCCAGTAGTAGGGCAGGGGGCCCCGGGGAGCTGTTTTTT.